This T cell receptor (beta chain) emerged from a study of OX40 agonist ivuxolimab in advanced cancers. In terms of the full investigation: Ivuxolimab, which targeted the costimulatory receptor OX40 (CD134), was an agonistic, fully human IgG2 monoclonal antibody. The paper reports the monotherapy dose-escalation portion (N of about 51 patients) of the phase I ivuxolimab trial. Patients were allowed to have had prior anti-PD-1, anti-PD-L1 or anti-CTLA-4 therapy, and 40% of the dose-escalation patients had been treated with checkpoint inhibitors. Partial responses occurred in three dose-escalation patients: two with cutaneous melanoma and one with hepatocellular carcinoma. Peripheral TCRbeta sequencing aimed to test whether ivuxolimab altered TCR sequence diversity and caused clonal T-cell expansion. Among the 52 dose-escalation patients, 19 had hepatocellular carcinoma, roughly 15 melanoma, 9 renal cell carcinoma and 9 head and neck cancer. Intravenous ivuxolimab was administered to patients every 2 weeks at six dose levels: 0.01, 0.1, 0.3, 1.5, 3 and 10 mg/kg. In the dose-escalation cohort, 70% to 85% of patients were male, and the mean age was approximately 55 years, with a range of roughly 20 to 80. On the study overall, not on this receptor specifically: The antigen specificity of the clonally expanded peripheral T cells was not determined. On average, CD8+ T cells showed more expanded clones than CD4+ T cells after ivuxolimab. Low levels of normalized T-cell clonal expansion were also seen in some patients who did not respond. At doses of 0.1 to 3.0 mg/kg, clonal expansion of both CD4+ and CD8+ T cells in blood was seen between baseline and week 6. Partial responders in the 0.1-3.0 mg/kg groups had among the lowest normalized peripheral clonal expansion, especially among CD8+ T cells.

The CDR3 numbers 13 residues from cysteine through phenylalanine. Only the CDR3 DNA stays, 39 bases, in frame from base 1. Reading the germline V gene gives CDR1 SNHLY and CDR2 FYNNEI. V is pared back by 8 bases and J by 2 bases, with 11 bases lying between the germline termini. This clone was seen only once. Its specific antigen is unknown. Within one base of it there is no much larger clone, and no base qualities were kept. To sequence the TCRbeta CDR3 region, genomic DNA was isolated from the sorted cells. The immunoSEQ Assay was used for sequencing of TCRbeta CDR3 regions. In its TCRdb copy, this immuneACCESS table keeps in-frame sequences only and misses some clones. Where compared with another copy, unresolved V genes explain less than half of these, and the others have no known cause. For this sample there are about 77,000 clones; over 70% appear just once. The top ten constitute around 0.54% of the sample.

Patients with a history of autoimmune disease or receiving systemic immunosuppression were excluded from the trial. Peripheral blood for TCR sequencing was collected from all dose cohorts at baseline, on cycle 4 day 1, and on cycle 7 day 1. Samples were obtained from an open-label, multicenter, first-in-human phase I dose-escalation trial of ivuxolimab. The trial enrolled adults with locally advanced or metastatic head and neck squamous cell, hepatocellular, melanoma or renal cell carcinoma. Before TCR sequencing, CD4+ T cells and CD8+ T cells were sorted from peripheral blood as separate populations.

This specimen was CD4+ or CD8+ T cells sorted from blood, taken in a trial of the OX40 agonist ivuxolimab. The V and J genes are TRBV2 and TRBJ2-3, with the identity of the D gene unclear. The receptor's source is an adult with an advanced solid tumor such as melanoma, head and neck, liver or kidney cancer. CDR3 reads: CASLAVFTDTQYF. The DNA reads TGTGCCAGCTTGGCGGTATTCACAGATACGCAGTATTTT.